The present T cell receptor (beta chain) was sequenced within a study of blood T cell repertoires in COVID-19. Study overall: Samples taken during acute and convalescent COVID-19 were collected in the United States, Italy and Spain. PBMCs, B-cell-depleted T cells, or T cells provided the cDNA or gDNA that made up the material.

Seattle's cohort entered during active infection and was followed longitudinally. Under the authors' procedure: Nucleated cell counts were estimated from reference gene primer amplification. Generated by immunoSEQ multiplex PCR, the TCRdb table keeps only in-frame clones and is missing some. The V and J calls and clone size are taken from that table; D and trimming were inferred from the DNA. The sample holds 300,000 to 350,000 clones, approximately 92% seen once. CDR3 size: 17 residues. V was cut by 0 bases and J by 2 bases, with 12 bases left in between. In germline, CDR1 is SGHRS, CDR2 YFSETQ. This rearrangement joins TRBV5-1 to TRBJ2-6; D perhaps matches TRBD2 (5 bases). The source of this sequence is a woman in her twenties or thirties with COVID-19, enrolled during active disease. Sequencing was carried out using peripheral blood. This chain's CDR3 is CASSLAIKAAGANVLTF. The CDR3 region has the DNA TGCGCCAGCAGCTTGGCCATAAAAGCGGCTGGGGCCAACGTCCTGACTTTC.